This passage covers 18 T cell receptor beta chains from one sample sequenced in a study of shared clonotypes between healthy human individuals. Data came from immunoSEQ multiplex PCR; TCRdb stores just in-frame clones and leaves some out. The table lists around 2.3 million clones, approximately 95% of them singletons. Input material: naive CD4+ T cells sorted from blood. The subset was: CD45RA+ positively selected. The receptor set was obtained from a man aged 18 to 30 in good health.

The chain has TRBV28 and TRBJ2-6; the match to TRBD1 covers 9 bases. This CDR3 has 16 amino acids. The J segment lost 4 bases and the V segment lost 5 bases, leaving 6 bases of the junction unmatched. The germline CDR1 and CDR2 sequences are MDHEN and SYDVKM. Here the CDR3 DNA reads TGTGCCAGCAGTCAGGACAGGGGACTCGGGGCCAACGTCCTGACTTTC. Its translation: CASSQDRGLGANVLTF.

The gene calls are TRBV9 and TRBJ2-7, with 7 bases lining up with TRBD2. CDR1 is SGDLS and CDR2 is YYNGEE in the germline V gene. Trimming at V came to 4 bases and at J to 3 bases, leaving 13 bases not matched to a gene. This CDR3 is 16 amino acids long. CDR3 nucleotides: TGTGCCAGCAGCCCCGCGGGAGCGGATCCTTTCTACGAGCAGTACTTC. It yields the protein CASSPAGADPFYEQYF.

This clone was observed a handful of times. The V gene is TRBV19, the J gene TRBJ1-2, with D possibly TRBD1 on 5 matching bases. The germline CDR1 and CDR2 sequences are LNHDA and SQIVND (reference sequence). V was pared by 3 bases and J by 4 bases, with 21 bases between. This CDR3 spans 17 amino acids. CDR3 amino acids: CASSMLGAGDFRYGYTF. The CDR3 nucleotides are TGTGCCAGTAGTATGCTAGGGGCAGGAGACTTTCGCTATGGCTACACCTTC.

V and J are TRBV10-3 and TRBJ1-1; TRBD1 might be the D (5 bases). The V end lost 6 bases, the J end lost 7 bases, and 12 bases lay between the germline ends. Germline values: CDR1 ENHRY, CDR2 SYGVKD. The CDR3 extends over 12 amino acids. CDR3 DNA sequence: TGTGCCATCAGGGGTTTCCAGGGTGAAGCTTTCTTT. This codes for CAIRGFQGEAFF.

V is TRBV5-4 and J is TRBJ2-1, with D unresolved. CDR1 and CDR2 (germline): SGHNT, YYREEE (reference sequence). Trimming cost V 0 bases and J 9 bases, with 10 bases left between them. The CDR3 sequence is 13 residues long. The CDR3 sequence is CASSLGQSSEQFF. Here the CDR3 DNA reads TGTGCCAGCAGCTTGGGGCAAAGCAGTGAGCAGTTCTTC.

The chain combines TRBV9 with TRBJ1-1; the D gene is possibly TRBD1 (5 bases). Trimming took 4 bases from V and 0 from J, leaving 16 bases between them. Germline V gene sequence: CDR1 SGDLS, CDR2 YYNGEE. This CDR3 has 16 amino acids. This CDR3 is CASSQRSGLLNTEAFF. The CDR3 region has the DNA TGTGCCAGCAGCCAACGGTCGGGACTGCTGAACACTGAAGCTTTCTTT. Full variable domain (missing parts from reference TRBV9 and TRBJ1-1): DSGVTQTPKHLITATGQRVTLRCSPRSGDLSVYWYQQSLDQGLQFLIQYYNGEERAKGNILERFSAQQFPDLHSELNLSSLELGDSALYFCASSQRSGLLNTEAFFGQGTRLTVV.

V gene TRBV9 combines with J gene TRBJ1-5, with D perhaps matching TRBD1 (5 bases). The CDR3 runs to 16 residues. The germline V and J ends were trimmed by 4 bases and 0 bases, with 14 bases remaining between them. In germline, CDR1 is SGDLS, CDR2 YYNGEE. The CDR3 DNA sequence: TGTGCCAGCAGCCCTGCCGGCGGGGGTAGCAATCAGCCCCAGCATTTT. It codes for CASSPAGGGSNQPQHF.

Turning to this clone: Other DNA sequences in the same sample also yield this CDR3. V gene TRBV7-2 combines with J gene TRBJ2-3, with 14 positions matching TRBD2. Germline V lookup: CDR1 SGHTA, CDR2 FQGNSA. CDR3 length equals 16 residues. J lost 4 bases, V lost 1 base, and 1 base had no gene match. DNA for the CDR3: TGTGCCAGCAGCTTAGGACTAGCGGGAGGGCCAGATACGCAGTATTTT. Encoded protein: CASSLGLAGGPDTQYF.

In the case of this clone: The sample carries other DNA sequences with the same CDR3. The gene calls are TRBV5-4 and TRBJ1-4, with TRBD1 matching over 7 bases. With V trimmed by 3 bases and J by 5 bases, 4 bases remained unmatched. The V gene's germline CDR1 is SGHNT and CDR2 YYREEE (reference sequence). The CDR3 runs to 14 residues. The CDR3 nucleotides read TGTGCCAGCAGCTCCGGGACAGTGAATGAAAAACTGTTTTTT. It codes for CASSSGTVNEKLFF.

The chain uses TRBV5-6 and TRBJ2-7; D is unresolved. This CDR3 contains 13 residues. From germline, CDR1 is SGHDT and CDR2 YYEEEE. Trimming cost V 4 bases and J 1 base, with 9 bases left between them. CDR3 region: CASSRPTSYEQYF. CDR3 DNA: TGTGCCAGCAGCAGACCTACGTCCTACGAGCAGTACTTC.

The chain has TRBV30 and TRBJ2-5; a weak D match, TRBD2 (5 bases). Germline CDR1 and CDR2: GTSNPN and SVGIG (reference sequence). The CDR3 spans 13 residues. V shed 5 bases and J shed 5 bases, with 15 bases lying between them. This chain's CDR3 is CAWGSPGPETQYF. CDR3 sequence (DNA): TGTGCCTGGGGGAGTCCGGGTCCGGAGACCCAGTACTTC.

V gene TRBV5-4 combines with J gene TRBJ1-3, with no clear D. Germline loops: CDR1 SGHNT, CDR2 YYREEE (reference sequence). V gave up 1 base and J gave up 2 bases, with 10 bases separating them. This CDR3 spans 15 amino acids. CDR3 protein: CASSLNPGPGNTIYF. The CDR3 coding sequence is TGTGCCAGCAGCTTGAATCCAGGCCCTGGAAACACCATATATTTT.

The chain uses TRBV10-3 and TRBJ1-1; tentatively, D is TRBD1 (5 bases). The V gene's germline CDR1 is ENHRY and CDR2 SYGVKD. Trimming pared 5 bases from V and 5 bases from J, leaving 15 bases between. The CDR3 runs to 14 residues. In DNA, the CDR3 is TGTGCCATCAGTCTTCAGGACGGGGCAACTGAAGCTTTCTTT. Its translation is CAISLQDGATEAFF.

This clone has just one count. J is TRBJ1-5 and V is TRBV4-1; D is unresolved. This CDR3 spans 17 amino acids. Trimming removed 2 bases from V and 4 bases from J, with 18 bases in between. Germline V lookup: CDR1 MGHRA, CDR2 YSYEKL. The CDR3 DNA follows: TGCGCCAGCAGCCAATTTTTTTCCGGCCAGGCGAATCAGCCCCAGCATTTT. Its protein is CASSQFFSGQANQPQHF.

The V call is TRBV2, the J call TRBJ2-1; 8 nucleotides line up with TRBD2. With V trimmed by 10 bases and J by 7 bases, 9 bases remained unmatched. CDR3 size: 13 residues. CDR1 SNHLY and CDR2 FYNNEI come from the germline V gene. The CDR3 nucleotides are TGTGCCACAGCGGGGGAGGCTTTGAATGAGCAGTTCTTC. As protein: CATAGEALNEQFF.

The chain is built from TRBV10-1 and TRBJ2-5; D unclear. Trimming removed 3 bases from V and 4 bases from J, with 12 bases in between. Germline assignment: CDR1 WNHNN and CDR2 SYGVQD (reference sequence). The CDR3 sequence is 14 residues long. CDR3 amino acids: CASSDGGLGETQYF. The CDR3 DNA follows: TGCGCCAGCAGTGACGGTGGCTTAGGAGAGACCCAGTACTTC.

The chain recombines TRBV4-1 with TRBJ2-3; D might be TRBD2 (5 bases). V shed 4 bases and J shed 0 bases, with 5 bases lying between them. CDR1 and CDR2 from the germline V gene are MGHRA and YSYEKL. The CDR3 totals 13 residues. The CDR3 sequence: CASSRTSTDTQYF. CDR3 DNA: TGCGCCAGCAGCCGGACTAGCACAGATACGCAGTATTTT.

The CDR3 nucleotides read TGCAGCGCTTACAGGGGCGAGACCCAGTACTTC. It encodes CSAYRGETQYF. The chain combines TRBV29-1 with TRBJ2-5; TRBD1 agrees at 7 bases. CDR3 length: 11 residues. Germline V CDR1 and CDR2: SQVTM, ANQGSEA. V was clipped by 7 bases and J by 5 bases; unmatched bases: 4. Full variable domain (remainder filled in from reference TRBV29-1 and TRBJ2-5): SAVISQKPSRDICQRGTSLTIQCQVDSQVTMMFWYRQQPGQSLTLIATANQGSEATYESGFVIDKFPISRPNLTFSTLTVSNMSPEDSSIYLCSAYRGETQYFGPGTRLLVL.